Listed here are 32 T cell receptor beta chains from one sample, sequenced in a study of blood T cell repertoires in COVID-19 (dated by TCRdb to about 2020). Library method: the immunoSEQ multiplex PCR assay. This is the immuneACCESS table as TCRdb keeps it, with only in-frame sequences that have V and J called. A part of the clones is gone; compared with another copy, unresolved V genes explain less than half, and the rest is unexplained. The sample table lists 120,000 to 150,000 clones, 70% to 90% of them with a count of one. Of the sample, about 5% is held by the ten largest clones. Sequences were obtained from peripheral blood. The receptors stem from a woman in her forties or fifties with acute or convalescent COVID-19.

The CDR3: CASSPEGVEKLFF. In DNA form, the CDR3 reads TGTGCCAGCAGTCCCGAGGGGGTTGAAAAACTGTTTTTT. This chain connects TRBV3-1 (or the pseudogene TRBV3-2) to TRBJ1-4, with a possible D match to TRBD1 (6 bases). Trimming stripped 6 bases from V and 7 bases from J, with 12 bases between. The CDR3 contains 13 residues. Germline assignment: CDR1 LGHDT and CDR2 YNNKEL (reference sequence).

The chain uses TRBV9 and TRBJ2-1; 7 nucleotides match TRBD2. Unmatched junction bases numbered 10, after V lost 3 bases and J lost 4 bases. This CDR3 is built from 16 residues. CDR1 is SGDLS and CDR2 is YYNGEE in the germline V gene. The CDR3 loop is CASSGSAGTAYNEQFF. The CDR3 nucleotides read TGTGCCAGCAGCGGGTCAGCGGGGACTGCTTACAATGAGCAGTTCTTC.

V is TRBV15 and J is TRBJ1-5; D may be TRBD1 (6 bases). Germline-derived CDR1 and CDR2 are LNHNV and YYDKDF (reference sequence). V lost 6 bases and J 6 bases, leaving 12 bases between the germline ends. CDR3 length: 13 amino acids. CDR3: CATSTGTSQPQHF. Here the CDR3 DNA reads TGTGCCACCAGTACCGGGACAAGTCAGCCCCAGCATTTT.

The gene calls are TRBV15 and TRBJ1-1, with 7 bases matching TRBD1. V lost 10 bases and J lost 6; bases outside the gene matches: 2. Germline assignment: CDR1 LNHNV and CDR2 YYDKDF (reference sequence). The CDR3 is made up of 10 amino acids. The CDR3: CAKDRAEAFF. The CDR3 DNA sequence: TGTGCCAAAGACAGGGCTGAAGCTTTCTTT.

The CDR3 sequence is CASRGNTEAFF. CDR3 coding DNA: TGTGCCAGCCGGGGGAACACTGAAGCTTTCTTT. The rearrangement uses TRBV12-3 or TRBV12-4 and TRBJ1-1; D uncertain. CDR3 length: 11 residues. Trimming shortened V by 8 bases and J by 1 base, and 5 bases separated the two germline ends.

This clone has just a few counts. The CDR3 region is CASRQGDYGYTF. The CDR3 region has the DNA TGTGCCAGCAGGCAGGGGGACTATGGCTACACCTTC. This chain connects TRBV28 to TRBJ1-2, with 7 bases fitting TRBD1. The CDR3 consists of 12 residues. Germline V gene lookup returns CDR1 MDHEN and CDR2 SYDVKM. After removal of 6 bases from V and 3 bases from J, the junction contained 1 base not matched to a gene.

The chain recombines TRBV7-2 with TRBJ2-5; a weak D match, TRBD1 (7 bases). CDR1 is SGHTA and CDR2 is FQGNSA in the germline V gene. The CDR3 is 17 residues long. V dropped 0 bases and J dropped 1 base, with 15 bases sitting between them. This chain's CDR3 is CASSLAGGQYLQETQYF. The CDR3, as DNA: TGTGCCAGCAGCTTAGCGGGGGGACAGTACCTCCAAGAGACCCAGTACTTC.

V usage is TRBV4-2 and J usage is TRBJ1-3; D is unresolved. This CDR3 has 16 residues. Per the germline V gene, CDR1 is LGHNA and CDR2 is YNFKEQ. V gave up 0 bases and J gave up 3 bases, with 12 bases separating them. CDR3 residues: CASSQERGGVGNTIYF. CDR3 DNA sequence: TGTGCCAGCAGCCAAGAACGGGGAGGAGTTGGAAACACCATATATTTT.

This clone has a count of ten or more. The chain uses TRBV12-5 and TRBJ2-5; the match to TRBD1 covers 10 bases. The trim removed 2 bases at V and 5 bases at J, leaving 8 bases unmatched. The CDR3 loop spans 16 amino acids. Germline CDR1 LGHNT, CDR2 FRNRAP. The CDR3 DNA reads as TGTGCTAGTGGTTTGTCGGCGACAGGGGGCAGGGAGACCCAGTACTTC. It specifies CASGLSATGGRETQYF.

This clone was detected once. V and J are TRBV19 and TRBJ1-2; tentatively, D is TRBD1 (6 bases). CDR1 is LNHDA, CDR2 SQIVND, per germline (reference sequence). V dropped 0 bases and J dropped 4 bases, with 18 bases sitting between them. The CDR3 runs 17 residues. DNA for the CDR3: TGTGCCAGTAGTATAGATCTAACGGCGGGGGCCCGCTATGGCTACACCTTC. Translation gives CASSIDLTAGARYGYTF.

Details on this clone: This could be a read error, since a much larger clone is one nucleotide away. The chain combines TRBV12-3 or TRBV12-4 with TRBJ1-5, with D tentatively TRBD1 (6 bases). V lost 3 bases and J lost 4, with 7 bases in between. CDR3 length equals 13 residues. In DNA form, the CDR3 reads TGTGCCAGCAGTTTCGACAGGAATCAGCCCCAGCATTTT. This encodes CASSFDRNQPQHF.

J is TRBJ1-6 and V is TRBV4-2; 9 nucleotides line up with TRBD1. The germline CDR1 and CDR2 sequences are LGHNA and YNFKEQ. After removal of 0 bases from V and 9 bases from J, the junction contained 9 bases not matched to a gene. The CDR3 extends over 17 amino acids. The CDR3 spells CASSQEGTGTLFSPLHF. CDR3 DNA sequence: TGTGCCAGCAGCCAAGAAGGGACAGGGACCCTTTTTTCACCCCTCCACTTT.

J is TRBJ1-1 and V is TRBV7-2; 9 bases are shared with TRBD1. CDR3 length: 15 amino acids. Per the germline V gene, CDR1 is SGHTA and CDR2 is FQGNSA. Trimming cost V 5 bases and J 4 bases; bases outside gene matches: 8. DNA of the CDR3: TGTGCCAGCAGCCTACAGGGGGCGGTGGGCACTGAAGCTTTCTTT. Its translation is CASSLQGAVGTEAFF.

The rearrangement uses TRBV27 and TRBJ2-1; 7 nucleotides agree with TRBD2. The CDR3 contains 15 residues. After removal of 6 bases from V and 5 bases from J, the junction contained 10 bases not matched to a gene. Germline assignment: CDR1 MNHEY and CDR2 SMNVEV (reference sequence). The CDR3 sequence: CASSQPLAGDNEQFF. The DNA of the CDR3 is TGTGCCAGCAGCCAACCTTTGGCGGGGGACAATGAGCAGTTCTTC.

CDR3 in amino acids: CASSRDRRGYTF. Written as DNA, the CDR3 is TGCGCCAGCAGCCGGGACAGGCGGGGCTACACCTTC. The gene calls are TRBV5-1 and TRBJ1-2; TRBD1 matches 8 bases. The trim removed 4 bases at V and 8 bases at J, leaving 4 bases unmatched. The CDR3 is made up of 12 amino acids. In germline, CDR1 is SGHRS, CDR2 YFSETQ.

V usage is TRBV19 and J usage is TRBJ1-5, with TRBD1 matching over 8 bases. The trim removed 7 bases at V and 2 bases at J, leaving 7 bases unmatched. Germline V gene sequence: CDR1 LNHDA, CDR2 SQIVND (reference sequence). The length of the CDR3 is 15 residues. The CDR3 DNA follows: TGTGCCAGTACCAAAGACAGGGGTGGCAATCAGCCCCAGCATTTT. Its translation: CASTKDRGGNQPQHF.

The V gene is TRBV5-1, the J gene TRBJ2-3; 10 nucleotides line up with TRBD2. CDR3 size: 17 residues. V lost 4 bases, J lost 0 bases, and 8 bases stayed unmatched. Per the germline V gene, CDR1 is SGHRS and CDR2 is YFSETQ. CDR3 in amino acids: CASSRVSGGASTDTQYF. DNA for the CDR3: TGCGCCAGCAGCAGAGTCAGCGGGGGGGCTAGCACAGATACGCAGTATTTT.

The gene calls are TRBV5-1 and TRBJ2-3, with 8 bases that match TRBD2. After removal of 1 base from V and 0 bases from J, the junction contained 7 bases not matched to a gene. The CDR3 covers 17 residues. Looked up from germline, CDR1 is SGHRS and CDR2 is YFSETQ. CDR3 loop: CASSLLLSGGSTDTQYF. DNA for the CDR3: TGCGCCAGCAGCTTGCTCCTCAGCGGGGGAAGCACAGATACGCAGTATTTT.

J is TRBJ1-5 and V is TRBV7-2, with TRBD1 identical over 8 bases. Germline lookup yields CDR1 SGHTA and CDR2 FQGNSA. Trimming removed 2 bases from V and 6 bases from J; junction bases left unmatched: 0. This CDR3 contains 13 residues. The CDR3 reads CASSLTGGQPQHF. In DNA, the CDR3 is TGTGCCAGCAGCTTAACAGGGGGTCAGCCCCAGCATTTT.

CDR3 loop: CASSFSSGGFSTDTQYF. In nucleotides, the CDR3 is TGTGCCAGCAGCTTTTCTAGCGGGGGGTTCTCCACAGATACGCAGTATTTT. This chain connects TRBV7-2 to TRBJ2-3, with 11 positions matching TRBD2. The CDR3 runs 17 residues. Germline V gives CDR1 SGHTA, CDR2 FQGNSA. Trimming at V came to 3 bases and at J to 2 bases, leaving 7 bases not matched to a gene.

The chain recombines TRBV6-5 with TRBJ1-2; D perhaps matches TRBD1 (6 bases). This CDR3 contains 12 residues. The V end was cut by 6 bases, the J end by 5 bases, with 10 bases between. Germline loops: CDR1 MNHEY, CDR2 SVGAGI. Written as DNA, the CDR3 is TGTGCCAGCAGGGACAGCTTTTATGGCTACACCTTC. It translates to CASRDSFYGYTF.

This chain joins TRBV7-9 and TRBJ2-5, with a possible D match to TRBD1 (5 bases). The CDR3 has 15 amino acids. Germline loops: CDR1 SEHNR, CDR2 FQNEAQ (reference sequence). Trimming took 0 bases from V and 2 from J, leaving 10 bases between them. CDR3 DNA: TGTGCCAGCAGCTTAGCAGGGGTAGGGCAAGAGACCCAGTACTTC. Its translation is CASSLAGVGQETQYF.

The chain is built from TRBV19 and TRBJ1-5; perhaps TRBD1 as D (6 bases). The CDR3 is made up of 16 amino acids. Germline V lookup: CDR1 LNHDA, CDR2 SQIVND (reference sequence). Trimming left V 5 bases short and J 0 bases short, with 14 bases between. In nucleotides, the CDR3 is TGTGCCAGTAGTGTGTTACAGGGATATAGCAATCAGCCCCAGCATTTT. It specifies CASSVLQGYSNQPQHF.

CDR3 sequence (DNA): TGTGCCAGCAGCGTAGCTCGGGACAGTCCATACAATGAGCAGTTCTTC. Translated: CASSVARDSPYNEQFF. The chain is built from TRBV9 and TRBJ2-1; 7 bases align to TRBD1. CDR3 size: 16 residues. Per germline, CDR1 SGDLS and CDR2 YYNGEE. J lost 4 bases, V lost 0 bases, and 7 bases had no gene match.

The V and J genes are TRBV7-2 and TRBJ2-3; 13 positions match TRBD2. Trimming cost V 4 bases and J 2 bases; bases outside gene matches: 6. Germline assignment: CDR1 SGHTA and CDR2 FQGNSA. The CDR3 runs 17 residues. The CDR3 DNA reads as TGTGCCAGCAGCTCAAGGACTAGCGGGGGACCCACAGATACGCAGTATTTT. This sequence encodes CASSSRTSGGPTDTQYF.

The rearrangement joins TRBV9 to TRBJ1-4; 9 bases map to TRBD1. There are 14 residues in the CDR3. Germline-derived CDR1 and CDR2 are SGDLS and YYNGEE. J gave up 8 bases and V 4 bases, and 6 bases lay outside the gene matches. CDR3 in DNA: TGTGCCAGCAGCTCGGGACAGGGAAACGAAAAACTGTTTTTT. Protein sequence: CASSSGQGNEKLFF.

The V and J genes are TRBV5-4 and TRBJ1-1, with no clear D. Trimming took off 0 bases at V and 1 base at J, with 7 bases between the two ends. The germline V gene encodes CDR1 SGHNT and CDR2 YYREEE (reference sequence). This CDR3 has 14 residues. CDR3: CASSLGAGNTEAFF. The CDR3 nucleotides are TGTGCCAGCAGCTTGGGGGCAGGGAACACTGAAGCTTTCTTT.

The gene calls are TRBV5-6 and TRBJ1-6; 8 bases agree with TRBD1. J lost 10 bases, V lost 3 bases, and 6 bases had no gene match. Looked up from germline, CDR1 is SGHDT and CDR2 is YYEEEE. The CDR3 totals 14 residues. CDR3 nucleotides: TGTGCCAGCAGCTCCGACAGGGGATGGTCACCCCTCCACTTT. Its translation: CASSSDRGWSPLHF.

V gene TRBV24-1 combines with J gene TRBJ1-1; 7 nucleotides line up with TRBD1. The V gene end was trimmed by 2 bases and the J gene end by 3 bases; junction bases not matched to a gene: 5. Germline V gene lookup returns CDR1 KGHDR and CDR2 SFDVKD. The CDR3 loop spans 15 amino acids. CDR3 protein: CATSDSQGVDTEAFF. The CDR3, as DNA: TGTGCCACCAGTGATTCTCAGGGGGTAGACACTGAAGCTTTCTTT.

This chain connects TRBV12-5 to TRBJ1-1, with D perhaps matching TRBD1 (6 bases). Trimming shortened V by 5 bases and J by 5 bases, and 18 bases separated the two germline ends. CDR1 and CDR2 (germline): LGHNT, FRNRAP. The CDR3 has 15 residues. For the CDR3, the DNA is TGTGCTAGTGGTACCGCCCAGGGGATAGGGACTGAAGCTTTCTTT. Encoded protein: CASGTAQGIGTEAFF.

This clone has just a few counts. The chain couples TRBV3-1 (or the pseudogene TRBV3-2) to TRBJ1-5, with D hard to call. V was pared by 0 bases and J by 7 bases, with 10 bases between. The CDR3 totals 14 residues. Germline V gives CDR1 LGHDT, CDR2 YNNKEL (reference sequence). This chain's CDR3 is CASSQDTGIQPQHF. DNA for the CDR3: TGTGCCAGCAGCCAAGATACCGGGATACAGCCCCAGCATTTT.

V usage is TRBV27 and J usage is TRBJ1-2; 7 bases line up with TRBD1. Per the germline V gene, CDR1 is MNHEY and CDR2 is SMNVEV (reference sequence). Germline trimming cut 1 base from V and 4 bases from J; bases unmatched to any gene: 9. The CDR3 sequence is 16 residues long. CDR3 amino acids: CASSLYPGQAAYGYTF. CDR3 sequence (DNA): TGTGCCAGCAGTTTATACCCAGGACAGGCGGCCTATGGCTACACCTTC.